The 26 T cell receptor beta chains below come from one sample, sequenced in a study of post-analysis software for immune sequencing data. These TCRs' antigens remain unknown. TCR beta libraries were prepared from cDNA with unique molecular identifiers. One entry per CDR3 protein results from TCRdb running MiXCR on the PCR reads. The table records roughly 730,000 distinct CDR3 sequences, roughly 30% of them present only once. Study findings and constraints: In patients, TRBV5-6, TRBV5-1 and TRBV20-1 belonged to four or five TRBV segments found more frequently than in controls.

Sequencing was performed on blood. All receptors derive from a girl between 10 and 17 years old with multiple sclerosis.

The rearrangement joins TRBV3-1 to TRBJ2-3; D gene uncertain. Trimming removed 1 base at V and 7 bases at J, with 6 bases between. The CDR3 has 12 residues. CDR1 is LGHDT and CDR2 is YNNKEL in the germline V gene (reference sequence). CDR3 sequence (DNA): TGTGCCAGCAGCCAAGTCGAGTATACGCAGTATTTT. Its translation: CASSQVEYTQYF.

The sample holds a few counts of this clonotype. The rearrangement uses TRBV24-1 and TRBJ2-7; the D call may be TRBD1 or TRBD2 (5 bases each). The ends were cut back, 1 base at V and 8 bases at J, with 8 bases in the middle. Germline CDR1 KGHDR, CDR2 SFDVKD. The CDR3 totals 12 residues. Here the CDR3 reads CATSDFSGQQYF. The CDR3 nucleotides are TGTGCCACCAGTGATTTTTCGGGACAGCAGTACTTC.

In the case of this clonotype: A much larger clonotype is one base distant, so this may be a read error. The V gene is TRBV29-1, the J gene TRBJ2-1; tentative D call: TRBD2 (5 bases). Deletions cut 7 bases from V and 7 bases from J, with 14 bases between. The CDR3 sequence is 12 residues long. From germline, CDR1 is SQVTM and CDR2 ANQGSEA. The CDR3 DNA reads TGCAGCGGAGGGTTAAACGGGAATGAGCAGTTCTTC. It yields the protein CSGGLNGNEQFF.

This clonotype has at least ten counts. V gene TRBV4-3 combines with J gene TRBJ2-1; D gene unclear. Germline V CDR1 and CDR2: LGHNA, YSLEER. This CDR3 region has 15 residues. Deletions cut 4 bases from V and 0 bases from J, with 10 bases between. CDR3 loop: CASSLRRSSYNEQFF. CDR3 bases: TGCGCCAGCAGCCTCAGGCGGAGCTCCTACAATGAGCAGTTCTTC.

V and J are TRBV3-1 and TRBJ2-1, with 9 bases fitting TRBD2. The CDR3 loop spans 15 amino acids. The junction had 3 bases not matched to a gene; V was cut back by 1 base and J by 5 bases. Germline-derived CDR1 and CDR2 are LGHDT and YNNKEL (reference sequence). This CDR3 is CASSQASGAHNEQFF. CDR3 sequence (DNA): TGTGCCAGCAGCCAAGCTAGCGGGGCCCACAATGAGCAGTTCTTC.

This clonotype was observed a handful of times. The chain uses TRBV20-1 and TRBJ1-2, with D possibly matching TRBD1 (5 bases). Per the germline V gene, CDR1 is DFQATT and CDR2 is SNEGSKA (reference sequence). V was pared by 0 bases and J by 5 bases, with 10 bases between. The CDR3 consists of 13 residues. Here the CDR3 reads CSAREEGPYGYTF. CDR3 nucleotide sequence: TGCAGTGCTAGAGAGGAGGGACCTTATGGCTACACCTTC.

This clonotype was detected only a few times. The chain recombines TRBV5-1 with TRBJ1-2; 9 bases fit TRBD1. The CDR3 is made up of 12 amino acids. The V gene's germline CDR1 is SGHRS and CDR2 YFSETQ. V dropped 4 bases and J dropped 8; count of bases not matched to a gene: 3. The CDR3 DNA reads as TGCGCCAGCAGCAAGGGACAGGGAGGCTACACCTTC. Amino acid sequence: CASSKGQGGYTF.

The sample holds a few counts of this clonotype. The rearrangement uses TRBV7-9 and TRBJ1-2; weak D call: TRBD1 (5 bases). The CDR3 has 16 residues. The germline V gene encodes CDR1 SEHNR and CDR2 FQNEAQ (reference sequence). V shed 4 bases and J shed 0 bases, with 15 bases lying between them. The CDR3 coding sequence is TGTGCCAGCAGCTCCACAGGAGGGTTTTCTAACTATGGCTACACCTTC. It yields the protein CASSSTGGFSNYGYTF.

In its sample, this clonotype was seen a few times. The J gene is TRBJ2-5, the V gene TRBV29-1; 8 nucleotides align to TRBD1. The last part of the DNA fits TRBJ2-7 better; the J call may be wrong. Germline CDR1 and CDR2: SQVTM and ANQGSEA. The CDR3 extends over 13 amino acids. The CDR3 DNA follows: TGCAGCGTTCAACCGGCAGGGGGCGGCGAGCAGTACTTC. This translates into CSVQPAGGGEQYF.

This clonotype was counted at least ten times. The CDR3 spells CASTGTEGGGYGYTF. CDR3 sequence (DNA): TGTGCCAGCACCGGGACCGAGGGAGGGGGCTATGGCTACACCTTC. The genes are TRBV12-3 or TRBV12-4 and TRBJ1-2; TRBD1 might be the D (6 bases). V gave up 7 bases and J gave up 4 bases, with 19 bases separating them. CDR3 size: 15 residues.

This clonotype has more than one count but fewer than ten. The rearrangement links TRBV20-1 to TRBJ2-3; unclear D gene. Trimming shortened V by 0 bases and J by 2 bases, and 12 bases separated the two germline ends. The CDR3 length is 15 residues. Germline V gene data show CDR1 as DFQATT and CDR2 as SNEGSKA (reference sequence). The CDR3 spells CSARDPNRFTDTQYF. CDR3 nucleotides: TGCAGTGCTAGAGATCCGAACAGATTCACAGATACGCAGTATTTT.

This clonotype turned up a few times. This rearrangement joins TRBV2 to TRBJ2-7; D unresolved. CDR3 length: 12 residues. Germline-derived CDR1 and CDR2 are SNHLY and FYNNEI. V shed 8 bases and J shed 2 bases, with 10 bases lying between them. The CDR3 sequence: CASAPRAYEQYF. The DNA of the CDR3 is TGTGCCAGCGCGCCCCGAGCCTACGAGCAGTACTTC.

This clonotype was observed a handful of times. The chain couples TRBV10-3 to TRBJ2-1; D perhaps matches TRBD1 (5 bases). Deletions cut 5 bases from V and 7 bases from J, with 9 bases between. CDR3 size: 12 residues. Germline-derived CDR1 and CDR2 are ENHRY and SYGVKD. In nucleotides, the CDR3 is TGTGCCATCAGTCCCAGGGCGAATGAGCAGTTCTTC. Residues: CAISPRANEQFF.

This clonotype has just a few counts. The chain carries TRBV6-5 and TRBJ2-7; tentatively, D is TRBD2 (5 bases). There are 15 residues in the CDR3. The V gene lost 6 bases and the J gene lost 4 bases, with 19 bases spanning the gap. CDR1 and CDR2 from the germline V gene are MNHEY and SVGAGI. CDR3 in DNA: TGTGCCAGCAGCCGGACGGAGGAGGTGGGGTACGAGCAGTACTTC. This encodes CASSRTEEVGYEQYF.

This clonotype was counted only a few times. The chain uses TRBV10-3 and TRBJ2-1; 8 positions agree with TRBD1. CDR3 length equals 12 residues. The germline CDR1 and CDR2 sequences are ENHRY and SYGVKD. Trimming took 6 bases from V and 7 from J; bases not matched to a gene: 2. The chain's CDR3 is CAISQGANEQFF. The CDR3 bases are TGTGCCATCAGCCAGGGGGCTAATGAGCAGTTCTTC.

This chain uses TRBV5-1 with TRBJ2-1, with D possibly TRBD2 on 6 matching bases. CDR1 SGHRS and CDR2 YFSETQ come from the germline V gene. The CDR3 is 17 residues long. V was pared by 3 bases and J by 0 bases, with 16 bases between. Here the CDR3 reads CASSWGLAASSYNEQFF. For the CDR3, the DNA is TGCGCCAGCAGCTGGGGGTTAGCGGCTAGCTCCTACAATGAGCAGTTCTTC. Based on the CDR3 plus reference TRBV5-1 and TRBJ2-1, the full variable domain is KAGVTQTPRYLIKTRGQQVTLSCSPISGHRSVSWYQQTPGQGLQFLFEYFSETQRNKGNFPGRFSGRQFSNSRSEMNVSTLELGDSALYLCASSWGLAASSYNEQFFGPGTRLTVL.

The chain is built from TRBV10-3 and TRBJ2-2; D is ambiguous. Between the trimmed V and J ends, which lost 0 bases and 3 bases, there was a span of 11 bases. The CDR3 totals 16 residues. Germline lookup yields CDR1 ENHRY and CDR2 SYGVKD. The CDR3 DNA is TGTGCCATCAGTGAGTCGAAGGGCCAATACACCGGGGAGCTGTTTTTT. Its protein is CAISESKGQYTGELFF.

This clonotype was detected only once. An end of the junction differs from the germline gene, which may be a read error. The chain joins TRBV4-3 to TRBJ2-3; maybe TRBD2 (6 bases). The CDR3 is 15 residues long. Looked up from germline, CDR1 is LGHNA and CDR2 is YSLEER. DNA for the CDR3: TGCGCCGGCAGCCAAGGTCAACGGGAGCGCTATACGCAGTATTTT. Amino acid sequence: CAGSQGQRERYTQYF.

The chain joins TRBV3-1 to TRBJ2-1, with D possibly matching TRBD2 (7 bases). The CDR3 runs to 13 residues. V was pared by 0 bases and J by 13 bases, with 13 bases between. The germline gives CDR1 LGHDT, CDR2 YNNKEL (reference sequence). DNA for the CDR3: TGTGCCAGCAGCCAAGAAGGGGGGGGCGAACAGTTCTTC. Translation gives CASSQEGGGEQFF.

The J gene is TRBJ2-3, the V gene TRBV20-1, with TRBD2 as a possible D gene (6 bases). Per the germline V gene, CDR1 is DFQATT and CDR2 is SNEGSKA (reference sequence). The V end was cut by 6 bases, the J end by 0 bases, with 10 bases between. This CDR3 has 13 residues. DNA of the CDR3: TGCAGTGCGGAGGGGTCCAGCACAGATACGCAGTATTTT. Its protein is CSAEGSSTDTQYF.

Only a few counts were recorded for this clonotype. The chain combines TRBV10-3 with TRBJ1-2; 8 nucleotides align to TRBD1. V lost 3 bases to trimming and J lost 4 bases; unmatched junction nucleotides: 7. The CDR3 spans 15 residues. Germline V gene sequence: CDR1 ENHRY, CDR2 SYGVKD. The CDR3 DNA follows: TGTGCCATCAGTGACTTAACAGGGGGACTCTATGGCTACACCTTC. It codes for CAISDLTGGLYGYTF.

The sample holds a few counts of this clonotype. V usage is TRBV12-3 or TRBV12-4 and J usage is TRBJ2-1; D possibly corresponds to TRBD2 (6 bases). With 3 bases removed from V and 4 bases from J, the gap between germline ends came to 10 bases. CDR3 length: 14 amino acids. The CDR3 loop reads CASSFETRYNEQFF. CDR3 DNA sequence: TGTGCCAGCAGTTTTGAGACTAGGTACAATGAGCAGTTCTTC.

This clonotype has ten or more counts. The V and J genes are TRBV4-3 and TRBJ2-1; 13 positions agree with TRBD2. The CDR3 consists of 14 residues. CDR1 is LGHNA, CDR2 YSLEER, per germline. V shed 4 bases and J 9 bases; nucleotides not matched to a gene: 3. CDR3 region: CASSRGLAGVEQFF. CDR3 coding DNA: TGCGCCAGCAGCCGCGGACTAGCGGGAGTTGAGCAGTTCTTC.

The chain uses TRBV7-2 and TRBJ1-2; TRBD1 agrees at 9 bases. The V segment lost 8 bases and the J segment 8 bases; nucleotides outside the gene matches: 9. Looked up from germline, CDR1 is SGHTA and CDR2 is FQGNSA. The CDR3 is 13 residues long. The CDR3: CASGPGTGRGYTF. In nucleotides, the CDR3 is TGTGCCAGCGGACCCGGGACAGGGAGGGGCTACACCTTC. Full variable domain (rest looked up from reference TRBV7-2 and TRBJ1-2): GAGVSQSPSNKVTEKGKDVELRCDPISGHTALYWYRQSLGQGLEFLIYFQGNSAPDKSGLPSDRFSAERTGGSVSTLTIQRTQQEDSAVYLCASGPGTGRGYTFGSGTRLTVV.

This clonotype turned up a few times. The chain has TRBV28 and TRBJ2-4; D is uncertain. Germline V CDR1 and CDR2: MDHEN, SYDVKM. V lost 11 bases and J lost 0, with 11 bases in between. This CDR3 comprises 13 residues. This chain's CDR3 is CASLSLAKNIQYF. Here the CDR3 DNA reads TGTGCCTCCTTATCGCTAGCCAAAAACATTCAGTACTTC.

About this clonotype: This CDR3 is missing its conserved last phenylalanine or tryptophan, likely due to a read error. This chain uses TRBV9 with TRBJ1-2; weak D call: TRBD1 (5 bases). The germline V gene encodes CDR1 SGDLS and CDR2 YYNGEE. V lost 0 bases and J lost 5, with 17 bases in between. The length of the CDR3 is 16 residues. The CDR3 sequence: CASSVAATGRMYGYTL. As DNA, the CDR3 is TGTGCCAGCAGCGTAGCCGCTACGGGACGGATGTATGGCTACACCCTC.